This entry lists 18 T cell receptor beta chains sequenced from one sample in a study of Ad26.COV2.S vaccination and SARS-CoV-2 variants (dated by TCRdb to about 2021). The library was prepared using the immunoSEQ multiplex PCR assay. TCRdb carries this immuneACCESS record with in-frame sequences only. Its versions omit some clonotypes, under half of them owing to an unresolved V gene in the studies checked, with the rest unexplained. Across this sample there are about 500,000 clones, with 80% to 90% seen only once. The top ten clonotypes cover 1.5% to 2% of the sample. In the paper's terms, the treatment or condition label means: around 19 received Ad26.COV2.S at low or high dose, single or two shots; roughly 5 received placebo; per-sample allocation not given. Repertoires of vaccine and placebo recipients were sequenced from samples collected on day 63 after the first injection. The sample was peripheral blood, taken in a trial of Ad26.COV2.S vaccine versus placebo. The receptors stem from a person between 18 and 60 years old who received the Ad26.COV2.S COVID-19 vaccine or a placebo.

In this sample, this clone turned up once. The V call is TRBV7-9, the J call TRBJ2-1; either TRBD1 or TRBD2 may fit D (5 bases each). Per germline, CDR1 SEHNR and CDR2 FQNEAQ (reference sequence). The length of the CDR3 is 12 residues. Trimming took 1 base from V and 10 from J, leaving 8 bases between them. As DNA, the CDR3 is TGTGCCAGCAGCTTAGACTGGGGGGAGCAGTTCTTC. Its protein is CASSLDWGEQFF.

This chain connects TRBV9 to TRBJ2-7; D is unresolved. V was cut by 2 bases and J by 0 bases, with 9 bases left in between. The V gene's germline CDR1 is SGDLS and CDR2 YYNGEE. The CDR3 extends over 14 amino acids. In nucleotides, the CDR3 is TGTGCCAGCAGCGTGAGCGTATACTCCTACGAGCAGTACTTC. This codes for CASSVSVYSYEQYF.

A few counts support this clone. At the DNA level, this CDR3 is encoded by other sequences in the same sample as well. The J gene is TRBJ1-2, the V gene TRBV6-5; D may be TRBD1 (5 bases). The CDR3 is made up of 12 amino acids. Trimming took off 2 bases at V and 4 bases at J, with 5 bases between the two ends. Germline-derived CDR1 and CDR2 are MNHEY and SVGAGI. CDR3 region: CASSYRGYGYTF. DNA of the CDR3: TGTGCCAGCAGTTACAGGGGCTATGGCTACACCTTC.

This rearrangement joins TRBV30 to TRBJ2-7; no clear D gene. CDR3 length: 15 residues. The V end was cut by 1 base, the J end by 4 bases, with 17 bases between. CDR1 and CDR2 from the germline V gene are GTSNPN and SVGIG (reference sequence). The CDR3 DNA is TGTGCCTGGAGTGGATCTTTGGGCCCCTTGTACGAGCAGTACTTC. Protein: CAWSGSLGPLYEQYF.

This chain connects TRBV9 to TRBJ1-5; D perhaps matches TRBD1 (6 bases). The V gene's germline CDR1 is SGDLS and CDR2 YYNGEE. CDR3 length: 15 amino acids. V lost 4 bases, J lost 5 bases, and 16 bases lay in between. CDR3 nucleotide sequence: TGTGCCAGCAGCCCCGCGGCAGGGGAGGATCAGCCCCAGCATTTT. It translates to CASSPAAGEDQPQHF.

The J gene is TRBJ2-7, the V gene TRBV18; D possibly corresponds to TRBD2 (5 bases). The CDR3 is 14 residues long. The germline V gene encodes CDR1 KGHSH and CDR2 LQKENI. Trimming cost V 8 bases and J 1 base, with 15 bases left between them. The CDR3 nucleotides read TGTGCCAGCGGCCTGGGCAGGACTTCCTACGAGCAGTACTTC. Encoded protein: CASGLGRTSYEQYF.

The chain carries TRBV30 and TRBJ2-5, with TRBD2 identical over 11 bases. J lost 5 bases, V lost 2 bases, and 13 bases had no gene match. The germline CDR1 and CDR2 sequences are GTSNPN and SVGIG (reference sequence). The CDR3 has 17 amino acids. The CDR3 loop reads CAWSIREGLAVWETQYF. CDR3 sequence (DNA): TGTGCCTGGAGTATACGGGAGGGACTAGCGGTATGGGAGACCCAGTACTTC. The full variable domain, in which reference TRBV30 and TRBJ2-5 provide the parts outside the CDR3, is SQTIHQWPATLVQPVGSPLSLECTVEGTSNPNLYWYRQAAGRGLQLLFYSVGIGQISSEVPQNLSASRPQDRQFILSSKKLLLSDSGFYLCAWSIREGLAVWETQYFGPGTRLLVL.

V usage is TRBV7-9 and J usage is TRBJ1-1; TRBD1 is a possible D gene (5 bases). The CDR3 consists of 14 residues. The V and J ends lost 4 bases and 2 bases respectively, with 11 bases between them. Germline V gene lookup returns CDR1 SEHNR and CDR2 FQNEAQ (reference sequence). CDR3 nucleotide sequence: TGTGCCAGCAGCTCCCCCGGGGCCAACACTGAAGCTTTCTTT. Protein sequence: CASSSPGANTEAFF.

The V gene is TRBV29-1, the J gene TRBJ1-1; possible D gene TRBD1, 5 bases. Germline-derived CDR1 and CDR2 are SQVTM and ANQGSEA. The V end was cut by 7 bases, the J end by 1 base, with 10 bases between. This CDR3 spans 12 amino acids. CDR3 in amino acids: CSGSQGNTEAFF. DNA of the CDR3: TGCAGCGGATCCCAGGGGAACACTGAAGCTTTCTTT.

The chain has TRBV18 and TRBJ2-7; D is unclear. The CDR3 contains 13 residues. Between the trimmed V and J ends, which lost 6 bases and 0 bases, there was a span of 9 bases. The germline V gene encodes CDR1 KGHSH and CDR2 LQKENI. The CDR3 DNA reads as TGTGCCAGCTCCCCAAGGCGCTCCTACGAGCAGTACTTC. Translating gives CASSPRRSYEQYF.

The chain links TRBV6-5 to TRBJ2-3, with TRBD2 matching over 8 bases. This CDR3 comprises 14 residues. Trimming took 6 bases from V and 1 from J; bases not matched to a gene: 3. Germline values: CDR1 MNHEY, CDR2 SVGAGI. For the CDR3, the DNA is TGTGCCAGCAGCGGGACTAGGGGCACAGATACGCAGTATTTT. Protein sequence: CASSGTRGTDTQYF.

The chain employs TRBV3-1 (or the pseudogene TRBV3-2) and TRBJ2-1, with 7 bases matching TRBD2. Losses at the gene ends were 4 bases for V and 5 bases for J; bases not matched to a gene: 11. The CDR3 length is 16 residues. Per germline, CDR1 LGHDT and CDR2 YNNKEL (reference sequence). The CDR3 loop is CASSRTGTTTDNEQFF. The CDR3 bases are TGTGCCAGCAGCCGAACCGGGACTACAACAGACAATGAGCAGTTCTTC.

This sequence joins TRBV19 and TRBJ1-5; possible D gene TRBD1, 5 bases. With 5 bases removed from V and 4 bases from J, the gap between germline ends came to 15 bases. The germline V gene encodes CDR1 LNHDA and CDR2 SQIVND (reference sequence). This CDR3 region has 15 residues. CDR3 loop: CASSGDGAENQPQHF. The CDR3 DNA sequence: TGTGCCAGTAGTGGGGACGGAGCAGAGAATCAGCCCCAGCATTTT.

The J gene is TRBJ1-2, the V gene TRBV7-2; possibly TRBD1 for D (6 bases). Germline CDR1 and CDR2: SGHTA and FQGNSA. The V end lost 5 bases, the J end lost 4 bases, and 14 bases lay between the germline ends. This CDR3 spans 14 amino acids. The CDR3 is CASSPQQGGYGYTF. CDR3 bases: TGTGCCAGCAGCCCGCAACAGGGAGGCTATGGCTACACCTTC.

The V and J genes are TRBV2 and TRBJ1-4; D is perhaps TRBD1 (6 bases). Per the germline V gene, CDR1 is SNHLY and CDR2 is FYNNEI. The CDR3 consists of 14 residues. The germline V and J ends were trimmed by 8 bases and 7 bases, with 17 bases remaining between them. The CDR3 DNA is TGTGCCAGCGGGGGCGGGGAGGTTGGTGAAAAACTGTTTTTT. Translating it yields CASGGGEVGEKLFF.

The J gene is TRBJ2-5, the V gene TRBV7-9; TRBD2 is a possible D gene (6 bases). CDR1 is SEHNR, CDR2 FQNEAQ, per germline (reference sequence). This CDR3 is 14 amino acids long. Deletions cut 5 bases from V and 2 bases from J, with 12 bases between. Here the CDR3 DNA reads TGTGCCAGCAGCCAGACCGGGAGACAAGAGACCCAGTACTTC. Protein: CASSQTGRQETQYF.

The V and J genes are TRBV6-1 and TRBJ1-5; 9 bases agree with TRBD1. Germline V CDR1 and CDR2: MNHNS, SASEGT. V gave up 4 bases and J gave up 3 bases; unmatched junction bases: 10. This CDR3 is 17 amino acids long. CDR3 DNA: TGTGCCAGCAGTGTTGTGGGGGGGACAGGGCCCAATCAGCCCCAGCATTTT. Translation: CASSVVGGTGPNQPQHF.

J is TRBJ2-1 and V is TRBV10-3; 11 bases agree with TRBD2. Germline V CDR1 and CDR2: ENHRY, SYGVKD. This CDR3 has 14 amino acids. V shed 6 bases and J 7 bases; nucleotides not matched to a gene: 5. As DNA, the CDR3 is TGTGCCATCAGGAGACTAGCGGGGTCTAATGAGCAGTTCTTC. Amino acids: CAIRRLAGSNEQFF.